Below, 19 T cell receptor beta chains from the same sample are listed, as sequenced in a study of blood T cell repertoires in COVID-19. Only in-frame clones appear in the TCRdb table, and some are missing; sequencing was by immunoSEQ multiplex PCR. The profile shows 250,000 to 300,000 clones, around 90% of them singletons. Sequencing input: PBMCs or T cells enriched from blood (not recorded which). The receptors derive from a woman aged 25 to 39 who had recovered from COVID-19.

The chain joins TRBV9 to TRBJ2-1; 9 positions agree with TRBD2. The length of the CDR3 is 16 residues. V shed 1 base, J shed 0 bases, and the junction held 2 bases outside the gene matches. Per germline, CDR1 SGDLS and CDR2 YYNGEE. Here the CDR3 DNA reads TGTGCCAGCAGCGTAAGAGCGGGGGGCTCCTACAATGAGCAGTTCTTC. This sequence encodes CASSVRAGGSYNEQFF.

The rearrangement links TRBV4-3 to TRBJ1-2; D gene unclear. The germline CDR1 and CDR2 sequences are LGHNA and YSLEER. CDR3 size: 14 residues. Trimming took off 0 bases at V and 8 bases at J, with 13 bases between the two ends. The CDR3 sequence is CASSQDQRVGGYTF. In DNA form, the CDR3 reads TGCGCCAGCAGCCAAGATCAGCGGGTAGGCGGCTACACCTTC.

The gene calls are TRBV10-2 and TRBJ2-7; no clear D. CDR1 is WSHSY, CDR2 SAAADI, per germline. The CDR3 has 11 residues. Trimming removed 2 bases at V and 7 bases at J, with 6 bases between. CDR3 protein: CASSEILEQYF. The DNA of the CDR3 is TGCGCCAGCAGTGAGATTTTAGAGCAGTACTTC.

The CDR3 sequence: CASSEMGLAGVEQYF. CDR3 in DNA: TGTGCCAGCAGTGAAATGGGACTAGCGGGAGTCGAGCAGTACTTC. V is TRBV6-1 and J is TRBJ2-7; 14 bases agree with TRBD2. Germline lookup yields CDR1 MNHNS and CDR2 SASEGT. Losses at the gene ends were 2 bases for V and 6 bases for J; bases not matched to a gene: 3. The CDR3 sequence is 15 residues long.

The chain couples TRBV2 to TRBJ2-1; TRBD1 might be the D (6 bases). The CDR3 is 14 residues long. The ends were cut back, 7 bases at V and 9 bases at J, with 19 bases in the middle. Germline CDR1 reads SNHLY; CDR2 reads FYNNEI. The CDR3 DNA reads TGTGCCAGCACTCCGCAGGGGTCGTTGGGTGAGCAGTTCTTC. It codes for CASTPQGSLGEQFF.

This CDR3 reads CASSAGGGGTDTQYF. The CDR3 DNA reads TGTGCCAGCAGCGCCGGGGGTGGGGGGACAGATACGCAGTATTTT. This chain links TRBV5-4 with TRBJ2-3, with D maybe TRBD2 (6 bases). This CDR3 spans 15 amino acids. Germline-derived CDR1 and CDR2 are SGHNT and YYREEE (reference sequence). V was trimmed by 4 bases and J by 3 bases, leaving 15 bases between them. Based on the CDR3 plus reference TRBV5-4 and TRBJ2-3, the full variable domain is ETGVTQSPTHLIKTRGQQVTLRCSSQSGHNTVSWYQQALGQGPQFIFQYYREEENGRGNFPPRFSGLQFPNYSSELNVNALELDDSALYLCASSAGGGGTDTQYFGPGTRLTVL.

CDR3 sequence: CASSYRGTGVSDTQYF. CDR3 coding DNA: TGTGCCAGCAGTTACCGGGGGACAGGGGTTTCGGATACGCAGTATTTT. This chain links TRBV6-5 with TRBJ2-3, with TRBD1 identical over 10 bases. V dropped 2 bases and J dropped 6; count of bases not matched to a gene: 8. CDR3 size: 16 residues. Germline V gene sequence: CDR1 MNHEY, CDR2 SVGAGI.

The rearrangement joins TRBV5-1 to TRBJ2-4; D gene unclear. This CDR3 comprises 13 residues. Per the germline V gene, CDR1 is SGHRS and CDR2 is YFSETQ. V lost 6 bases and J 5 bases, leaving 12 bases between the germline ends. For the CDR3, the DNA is TGCGCCAGCAAAGGAGAAACTCAAAACATTCAGTACTTC. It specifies CASKGETQNIQYF.

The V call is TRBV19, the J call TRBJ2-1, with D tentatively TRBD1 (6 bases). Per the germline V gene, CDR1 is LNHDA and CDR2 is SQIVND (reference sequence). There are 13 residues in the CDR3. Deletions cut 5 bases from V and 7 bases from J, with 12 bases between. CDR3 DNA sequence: TGTGCCAGTAGTGTGCGAACAGGGAATGAGCAGTTCTTC. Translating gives CASSVRTGNEQFF.

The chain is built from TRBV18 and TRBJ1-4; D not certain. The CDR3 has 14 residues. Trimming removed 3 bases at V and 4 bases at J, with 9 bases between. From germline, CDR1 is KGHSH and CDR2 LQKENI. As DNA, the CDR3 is TGTGCCAGCTCACCCTCGGGGATTAATGAAAAACTGTTTTTT. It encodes CASSPSGINEKLFF.

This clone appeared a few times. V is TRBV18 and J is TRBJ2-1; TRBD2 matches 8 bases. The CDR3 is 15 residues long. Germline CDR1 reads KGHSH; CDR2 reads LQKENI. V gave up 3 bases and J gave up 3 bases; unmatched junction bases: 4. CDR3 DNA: TGTGCCAGCTCACCGGGCCTAGCGGGCTACAATGAGCAGTTCTTC. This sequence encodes CASSPGLAGYNEQFF.

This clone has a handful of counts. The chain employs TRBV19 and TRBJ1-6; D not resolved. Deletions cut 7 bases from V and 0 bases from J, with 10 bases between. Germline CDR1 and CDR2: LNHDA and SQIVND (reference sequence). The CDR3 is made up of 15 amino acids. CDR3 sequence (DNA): TGTGCCAGTACCCCATTGAGCTCCTATAATTCACCCCTCCACTTT. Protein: CASTPLSSYNSPLHF.

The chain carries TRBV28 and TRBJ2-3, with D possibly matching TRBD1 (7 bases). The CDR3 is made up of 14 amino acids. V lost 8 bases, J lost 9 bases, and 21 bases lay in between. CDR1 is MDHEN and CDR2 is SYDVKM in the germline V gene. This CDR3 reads CASCGDRPQITQYF. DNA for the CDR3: TGTGCCAGCTGCGGGGACAGACCACAGATAACGCAGTATTTT.

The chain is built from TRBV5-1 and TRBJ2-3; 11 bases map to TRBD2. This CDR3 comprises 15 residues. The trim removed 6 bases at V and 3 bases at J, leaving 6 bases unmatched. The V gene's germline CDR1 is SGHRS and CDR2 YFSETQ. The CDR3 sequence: CASNGLAGGTDTQYF. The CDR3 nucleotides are TGCGCCAGCAATGGGCTAGCGGGGGGTACAGATACGCAGTATTTT.

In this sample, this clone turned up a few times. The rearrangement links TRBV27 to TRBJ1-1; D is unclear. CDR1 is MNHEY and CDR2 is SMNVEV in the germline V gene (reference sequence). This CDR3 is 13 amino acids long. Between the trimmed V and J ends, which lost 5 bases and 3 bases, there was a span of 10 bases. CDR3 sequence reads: CASSGGPDTEAFF. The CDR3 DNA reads TGTGCCAGCAGTGGTGGTCCGGACACTGAAGCTTTCTTT.

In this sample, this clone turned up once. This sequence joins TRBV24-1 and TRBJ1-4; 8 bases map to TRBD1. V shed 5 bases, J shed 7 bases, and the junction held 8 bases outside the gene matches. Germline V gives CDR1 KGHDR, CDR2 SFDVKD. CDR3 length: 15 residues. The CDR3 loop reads CATSAGQGLGEKLFF. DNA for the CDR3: TGTGCCACCAGTGCCGGACAGGGATTAGGTGAAAAACTGTTTTTT.

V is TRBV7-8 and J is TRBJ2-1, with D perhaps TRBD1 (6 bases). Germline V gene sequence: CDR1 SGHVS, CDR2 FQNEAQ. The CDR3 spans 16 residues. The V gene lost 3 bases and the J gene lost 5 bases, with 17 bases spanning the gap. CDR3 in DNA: TGTGCCAGCAGCTTGATGGGGGCGCTTATCGACAATGAGCAGTTCTTC. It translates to CASSLMGALIDNEQFF. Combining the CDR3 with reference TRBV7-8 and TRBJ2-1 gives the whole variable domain GAGVSQSPRYKVAKRGQDVALRCDPISGHVSLFWYQQALGQGPEFLTYFQNEAQLDKSGLPSDRFFAERPEGSVSTLKIQRTQQEDSAVYLCASSLMGALIDNEQFFGPGTRLTVL.

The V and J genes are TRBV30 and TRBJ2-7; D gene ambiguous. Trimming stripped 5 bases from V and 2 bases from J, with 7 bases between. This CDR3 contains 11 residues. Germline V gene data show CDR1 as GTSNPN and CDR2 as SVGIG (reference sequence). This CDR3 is CAWASTYEQYF. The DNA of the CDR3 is TGTGCCTGGGCCAGTACCTACGAGCAGTACTTC. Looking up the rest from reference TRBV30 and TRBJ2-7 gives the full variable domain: SQTIHQWPATLVQPVGSPLSLECTVEGTSNPNLYWYRQAAGRGLQLLFYSVGIGQISSEVPQNLSASRPQDRQFILSSKKLLLSDSGFYLCAWASTYEQYFGPGTRLTVT.

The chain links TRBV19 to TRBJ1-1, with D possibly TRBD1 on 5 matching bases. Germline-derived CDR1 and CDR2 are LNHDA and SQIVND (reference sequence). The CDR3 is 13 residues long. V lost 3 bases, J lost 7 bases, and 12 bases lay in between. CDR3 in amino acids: CASSISGGNEAFF. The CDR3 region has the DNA TGTGCCAGTAGTATTTCGGGGGGTAATGAAGCTTTCTTT. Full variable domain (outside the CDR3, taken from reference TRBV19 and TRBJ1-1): DGGITQSPKYLFRKEGQNVTLSCEQNLNHDAMYWYRQDPGQGLRLIYYSQIVNDFQKGDIAEGYSVSREKKESFPLTVTSAQKNPTAFYLCASSISGGNEAFFGQGTRLTVV.